These T cell receptor beta chains were read from a single sample in a study of memory CD4+ T cells and cytomegalovirus serostatus. Repertoires were generated with immunoSEQ multiplex PCR, while TCRdb's copy carries only in-frame clones and drops some. This sample has about 82,000 clones, with 80% found just once. Material: memory CD4+ T cells from blood. The receptors shown here come from an adult in good health and CMV-seronegative. CDR3s leave out the opening cysteine and the closing phenylalanine or tryptophan.

>TRBJ2-7|TRBV10-3
AISEGDLEQY
>TRBJ2-6|TRBV10-3
AISDQISGANVLT
>TRBJ2-7|TRBV7-8
ASSYRGVYEQY
>TRBJ2-1|TRBV27
ASRIRGGFYNEQF
>TRBJ1-4|TRBV6-1
ASSDVGATTNEKLF
>TRBJ2-1|TRBV7-8
ASSSPLNEQF
>TRBJ1-2|TRBV5-4
ASSSPTGTGMRGYT
>TRBJ1-1|TRBV7-3
ASSLNPAEEAF
>TRBJ1-1|TRBV18
ASSPPVGAGTEAF
>TRBJ1-2|TRBV7-8
ASSFGTNYGYT
>TRBJ1-4|TRBV25-1
ASSPGQGTTNEKLF
>TRBJ1-1|TRBV29-1
SVGGTEAF
>TRBJ2-1|TRBV6-6
ATGGLSSYNEQF
>TRBJ2-5|TRBV30
AWSVSVGGTQY
>TRBJ2-1|TRBV5-4
ASSLSTGGYEQF
>TRBJ1-6|TRBV4-3
ASSRGTGGDNSPLH
>TRBJ2-3|TRBV6-1
ASSETGTRTDTQY
>TRBJ1-5|TRBV29-1
SAMDSNQPQH
>TRBJ1-1|TRBV9
ASSVAGDTEAF
>TRBJ1-6|TRBV7-6
ASSSARVGNSPLH
>TRBJ2-1|TRBV27
ASSLWGGGEQF
>TRBJ1-2|TRBV5-4
ASSLGTGDGYGYT
>TRBJ1-4|TRBV11-2
ASSLVQGYEKLF
>TRBJ1-1|TRBV4-1
ASSQIQGRGSTEAF
>TRBJ2-1|TRBV5-1
ASSPGQGKTYNEQF
>TRBJ1-6|TRBV7-2
ASSLGVAGQGNSPLH
>TRBJ1-2|TRBV7-2
ASSLGGQGGAYGYT
>TRBJ2-2|TRBV6-4
ASSDPGLAGELF
>TRBJ2-7|TRBV5-4
ASSRPSGGASYEQY
>TRBJ1-5|TRBV7-8
ASSLGTHNQPQH
>TRBJ2-7|TRBV6-1
ASSPPGQDEQY
>TRBJ1-2|TRBV5-1
ASSITGGAGSGYT
>TRBJ1-5|TRBV30
ACRQSRGNQPQH
>TRBJ1-4|TRBV18
ASSPLRGREKLF
>TRBJ2-2|TRBV7-3
ASSLIRGGATGELF
>TRBJ1-2|TRBV28
ASSSGQGLGYGYT
>TRBJ1-2|TRBV19
ASSINRGRASVYGYT
>TRBJ2-5|TRBV30
AWNQSPRNQETQY
>TRBJ1-2|TRBV4-2
ASSQGTRDRAWGYT
>TRBJ2-2|TRBV11-2
ASRRVPGEVAGELF
>TRBJ1-5|TRBV18
ASSQGIDQPQH
>TRBJ1-3|TRBV28
ASSSPGRISGNTIY
>TRBJ2-7|TRBV29-1
SVVQGLYEQY
>TRBJ2-7|TRBV10-1
ASSESNLQGAGRDEQY
>TRBJ2-5|TRBV5-1
ASSFPRAGGRETQY
>TRBJ2-2|TRBV7-9
ASSLVAVNTGELF
>TRBJ2-2|TRBV7-2
ASNPQGGNTGELF
>TRBJ1-4|TRBV4-3
ASSQHYSGKEKLF
>TRBJ1-4|TRBV30
AWSVLGATREKLF
>TRBJ1-1|TRBV10-3
AITPGSQPNTEAF